The clone carrying this T cell receptor (beta chain) came up many times. No antigen is known for it. Donors were healthy Caucasian individuals from Russia aged about 6 to 90. Trimming stripped 0 bases from V and 5 bases from J, with 7 bases between. Germline CDR1 MGHDK, CDR2 SYGVNS. The CDR3 is 14 residues long. The data derive from a study of blood T cells in healthy people across ages. Whole-study results and caveats: TCR beta diversity, measured per million T cells, fell in a roughly linear way with age. Strong correlation was found linking TCR beta diversity to naive T cell percentage. Researchers judged that diversity estimates from one million T cells fell short of true values.

The second PCR ran about 6 to 12 cycles with a sample-barcoded 5' primer and J-beta primers. TCRdb processed the 5' RACE reads anew with MiXCR; each CDR3 protein has one entry. Of more than 500,000 distinct CDR3 sequences listed, 25% to 30% are singletons. Sequenced input: blood. The gene calls are TRBV25-1 and TRBJ2-2; the D gene is possibly TRBD1 (5 bases). The source is a woman between 65 and 79 years old in good health. The CDR3 spells CASSEYKGTGELFF. CDR3 in DNA: TGTGCCAGCAGTGAATATAAGGGGACCGGGGAGCTGTTTTTT.